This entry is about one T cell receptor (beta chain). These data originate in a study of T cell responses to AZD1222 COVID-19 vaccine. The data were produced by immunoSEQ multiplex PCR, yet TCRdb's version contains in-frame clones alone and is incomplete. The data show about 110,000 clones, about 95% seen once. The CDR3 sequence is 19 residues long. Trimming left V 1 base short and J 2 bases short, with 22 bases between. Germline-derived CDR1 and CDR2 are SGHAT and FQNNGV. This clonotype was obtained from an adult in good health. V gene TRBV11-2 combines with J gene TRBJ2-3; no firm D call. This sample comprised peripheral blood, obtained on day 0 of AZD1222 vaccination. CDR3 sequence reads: CASSLGPSWRTLYTDTQYF. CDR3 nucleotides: TGTGCCAGCAGCTTAGGCCCCAGCTGGCGAACTCTCTACACAGATACGCAGTATTTT. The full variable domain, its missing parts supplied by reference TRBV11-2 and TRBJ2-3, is EAGVAQSPRYKIIEKRQSVAFWCNPISGHATLYWYQQILGQGPKLLIQFQNNGVVDDSQLPKDRFSAERLKGVDSTLKIQPAKLEDSAVYLCASSLGPSWRTLYTDTQYFGPGTRLTVL.